The T cell receptor (beta chain) under discussion was sequenced for a study of CD8+CD57+ T cells in acquired aplastic anemia. Notes on the study in general: Both patients and controls carried the same twenty-nine CD8+ CDR3 sequences.

This clonotype showed up just a few times. Its antigen is undetermined. V lost 2 bases, J lost 1 base, and 6 bases lay in between. This CDR3 region has 15 residues. CDR1 is LNHDA, CDR2 SQIVND, per germline (reference sequence). Using genomic DNA as the template, TCR beta VDJ and CDR3 profiling was carried out. TCRdb redid the calling of the reads with MiXCR, one entry per CDR3 protein. The data contain approximately 200,000 distinct CDR3 sequences, under 50% of them singletons. Patients who underwent sequencing had shown CD8+CD57+ cell expansion by flow cytometry. The chain links TRBV19 to TRBJ2-6; weak D call: TRBD1 (6 bases). This clonotype originated in a human donor with aplastic anemia. The sequenced sample was sorted CD4+, CD8+, or CD8+CD57+ T cells (not recorded which) from PBMCs. Here the CDR3 reads CASSITGSGANVLTF. In DNA form, the CDR3 reads TGTGCCAGTAGTATAACAGGGTCTGGGGCCAACGTCCTGACTTTC.